This T cell receptor (beta chain) is drawn from a study of T cells in Graves' hyperthyroidism and ophthalmopathy. At the level of the study: The initial diagnosis was the point when peripheral blood was collected, ahead of any treatment.

The CDR3 sequence is 15 residues long. The germline gives CDR1 LNHDA, CDR2 SQIVND (reference sequence). Trimming took 6 bases from V and 0 from J, leaving 14 bases between them. Whole-study findings and limits: Ophthalmopathy cases were set apart from stable hyperthyroidism by a 13 V-J model.

Diagnosis rested on symptoms, serum thyroxine and TRAb, thyroid ultrasound, and orbital computed tomography. PBMCs stemmed from 10 ml fresh peripheral blood. This clonotype was seen more than once but under ten times. Its matching antigen is unknown. Amplification of TCR beta CDR3 regions used RNA as the template. With the HTBI primer set, the TCR CDR3 went through a first round of RT-PCR. TCRdb ran MiXCR on the multiplex PCR reads and lists one entry per CDR3 protein. Among around 600,000 distinct CDR3 sequences listed, about 15% were seen once. The TCR originated in a woman between 50 and 59 years old with Graves' ophthalmopathy. Input material: blood. The chain recombines TRBV19 with TRBJ2-5, with a possible D match to TRBD1 (6 bases). CDR3 nucleotides: TGTGCCAGTAGATCGGACAGCCCCTACCAAGAGACCCAGTACTTC. The encoded protein is CASRSDSPYQETQYF.